The 8 T cell receptor beta chains in this list originate from one sample, sequenced in a study of cytomegalovirus exposure and HLA in healthy donors. The PCR had 60 Vbeta and 13 Jbeta primers. Generated by immunoSEQ multiplex PCR, the TCRdb table keeps only in-frame clones and is missing some. The table lists fewer than 200,000 clones, 60% to 85% of them singletons, with roughly 7.3% in the top ten. The specimen was PBMCs. The receptor source for this set is a male donor in good health and CMV-seropositive.

The chain employs TRBV5-1 and TRBJ1-2, with D possibly being TRBD1 (6 bases). The CDR3 contains 14 residues. Trimming shortened V by 2 bases and J by 0 bases, and 8 bases separated the two germline ends. The germline gives CDR1 SGHRS, CDR2 YFSETQ. The CDR3 DNA follows: TGCGCCAGCAGCTTAGGGGACACTAACTATGGCTACACCTTC. It codes for CASSLGDTNYGYTF.

In this sample, this clone turned up a few times. The genes are TRBV29-1 and TRBJ1-2; D gene uncertain. V lost 1 base to trimming and J lost 4 bases, with 16 bases between them. The CDR3 has 15 amino acids. Germline assignment: CDR1 SQVTM and CDR2 ANQGSEA. The CDR3 region is CSVEVGGSNIYGYTF. CDR3 sequence (DNA): TGCAGCGTTGAAGTTGGAGGGTCTAACATCTATGGCTACACCTTC.

This clone was detected only a few times. The rearrangement uses TRBV5-1 and TRBJ2-7; perhaps TRBD1 as D (6 bases). CDR1 is SGHRS and CDR2 is YFSETQ in the germline V gene. V shed 4 bases and J shed 3 bases, with 17 bases lying between them. This CDR3 has 15 residues. The CDR3 loop is CASSTGQPEGYEQYF. Here the CDR3 DNA reads TGCGCCAGCAGCACCGGACAGCCGGAAGGCTACGAGCAGTACTTC.

This clone has just one count. V usage is TRBV5-1 and J usage is TRBJ2-7, with 8 bases lining up with TRBD2. This CDR3 has 15 residues. V dropped 6 bases and J dropped 5; count of bases not matched to a gene: 13. The germline V gene encodes CDR1 SGHRS and CDR2 YFSETQ. In DNA form, the CDR3 reads TGCGCCAGCACGGCAACGGGACTAGGGCACGACGAGCAGTACTTC. It yields the protein CASTATGLGHDEQYF. Based on the CDR3 plus reference TRBV5-1 and TRBJ2-7, the full variable domain is KAGVTQTPRYLIKTRGQQVTLSCSPISGHRSVSWYQQTPGQGLQFLFEYFSETQRNKGNFPGRFSGRQFSNSRSEMNVSTLELGDSALYLCASTATGLGHDEQYFGPGTRLTVT.

The chain is built from TRBV5-4 and TRBJ2-3, with 9 bases identical to TRBD1. Germline CDR1 is SGHNT and CDR2 is YYREEE (reference sequence). The CDR3 totals 13 residues. V was clipped by 5 bases and J by 4 bases; unmatched bases: 2. The CDR3 loop reads CASRGQGSDTQYF. CDR3 DNA: TGTGCCAGCAGGGGACAGGGTTCAGATACGCAGTATTTT.

This clone appeared a few times. This chain connects TRBV5-6 to TRBJ2-3; 11 nucleotides align to TRBD2. The CDR3 is 14 amino acids. The germline gives CDR1 SGHDT, CDR2 YYEEEE. V lost 3 bases, J lost 5 bases, and 2 bases stayed unmatched. The CDR3 nucleotides read TGTGCCAGCAGCTCCGGGACTAGCGGAGATACGCAGTATTTT. It yields the protein CASSSGTSGDTQYF.

This clone was seen a single time. The chain couples TRBV14 to TRBJ1-6; D remains unclear. The CDR3 length is 14 residues. V shed 4 bases and J shed 4 bases, with 8 bases lying between them. Germline loops: CDR1 SGHDN, CDR2 FVKESK. CDR3 residues: CASSLPGYNSPLHF. The CDR3 nucleotides are TGTGCCAGCAGCCTACCAGGATATAATTCACCCCTCCACTTT.

This clone was counted a single time. The chain couples TRBV2 to TRBJ2-5; the D gene is possibly TRBD2 (7 bases). Germline V gene lookup returns CDR1 SNHLY and CDR2 FYNNEI. Trimming cost V 6 bases and J 5 bases, with 16 bases left between them. The CDR3 totals 14 residues. The CDR3 region has the DNA TGTGCCAGCAGGGCCATACAGGGAGGGGAGACCCAGTACTTC. It specifies CASRAIQGGETQYF.